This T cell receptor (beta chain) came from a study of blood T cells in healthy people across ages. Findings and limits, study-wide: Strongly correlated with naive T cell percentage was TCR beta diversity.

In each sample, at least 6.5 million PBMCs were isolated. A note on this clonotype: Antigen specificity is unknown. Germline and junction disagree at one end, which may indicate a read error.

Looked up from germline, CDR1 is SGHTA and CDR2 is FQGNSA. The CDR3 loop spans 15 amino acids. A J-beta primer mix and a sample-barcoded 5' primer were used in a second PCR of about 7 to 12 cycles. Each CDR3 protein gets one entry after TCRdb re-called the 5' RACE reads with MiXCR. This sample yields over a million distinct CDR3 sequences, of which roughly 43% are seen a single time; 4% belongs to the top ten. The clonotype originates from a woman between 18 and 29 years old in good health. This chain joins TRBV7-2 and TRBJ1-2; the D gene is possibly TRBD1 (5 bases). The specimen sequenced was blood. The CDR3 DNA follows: TGTGCCAGCAGCTTAAAAGACACAGGCAACTCTGGCTACACCTTC. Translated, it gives CASSLKDTGNSGYTF.